This TCR beta chain was captured in a study of T cell responses to AZD1222 COVID-19 vaccine. Profiling relied on immunoSEQ multiplex PCR, and the TCRdb table lists in-frame clones only, not all of them. The profile covers about 75,000 clones, with around 88% appearing a single time and 9% to 10% taken by the ten largest. Germline V lookup: CDR1 MGHRA, CDR2 YSYEKL. J was trimmed by 5 bases and V by 1 base; bases with no gene match: 13. The CDR3 covers 18 residues. The chain carries TRBV4-1 and TRBJ2-5; 10 bases are shared with TRBD2. The origin of this receptor is an adult who received the MenACWY meningococcal vaccine as a control. Source: peripheral blood, taken 28 days after the second dose of the MenACWY control vaccine. Here the CDR3 reads CASSQGRNSGGSYETQYF. The CDR3 DNA is TGCGCCAGCAGCCAAGGTCGTAATAGCGGGGGGTCCTATGAGACCCAGTACTTC.